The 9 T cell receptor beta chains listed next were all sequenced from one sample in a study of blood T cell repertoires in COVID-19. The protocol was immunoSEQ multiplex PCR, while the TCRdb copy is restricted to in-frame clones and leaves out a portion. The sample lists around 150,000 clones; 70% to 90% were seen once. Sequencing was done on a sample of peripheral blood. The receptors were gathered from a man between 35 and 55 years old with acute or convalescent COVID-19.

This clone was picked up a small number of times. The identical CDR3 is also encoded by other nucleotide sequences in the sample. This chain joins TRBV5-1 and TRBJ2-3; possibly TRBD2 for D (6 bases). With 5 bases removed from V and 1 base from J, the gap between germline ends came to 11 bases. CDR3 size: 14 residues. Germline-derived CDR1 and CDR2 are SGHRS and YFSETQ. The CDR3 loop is CASRREGGTDTQYF. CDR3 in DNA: TGCGCCAGCAGGCGGGAAGGTGGCACAGATACGCAGTATTTT.

CDR3 protein: CASSSNDRSYGYTF. CDR3 DNA: TGTGCCAGCAGCTCCAACGACAGGTCCTATGGCTACACCTTC. The chain uses TRBV5-4 and TRBJ1-2; perhaps TRBD1 as D (6 bases). The germline V and J ends were trimmed by 3 bases and 4 bases, with 13 bases remaining between them. This CDR3 is built from 14 residues. CDR1 is SGHNT and CDR2 is YYREEE in the germline V gene (reference sequence).

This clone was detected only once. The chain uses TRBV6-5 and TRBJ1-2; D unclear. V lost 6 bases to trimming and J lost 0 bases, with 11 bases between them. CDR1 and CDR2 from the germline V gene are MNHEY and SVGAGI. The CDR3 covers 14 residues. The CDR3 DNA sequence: TGTGCCAGCAGCCGCACCTATTCTAACTATGGCTACACCTTC. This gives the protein CASSRTYSNYGYTF.

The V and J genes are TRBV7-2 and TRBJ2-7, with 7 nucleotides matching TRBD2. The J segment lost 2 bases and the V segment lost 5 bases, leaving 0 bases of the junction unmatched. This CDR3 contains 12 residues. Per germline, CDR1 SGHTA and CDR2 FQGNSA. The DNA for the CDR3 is TGTGCCAGCAGCGGGGGGGCCTACGAGCAGTACTTC. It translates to CASSGGAYEQYF.

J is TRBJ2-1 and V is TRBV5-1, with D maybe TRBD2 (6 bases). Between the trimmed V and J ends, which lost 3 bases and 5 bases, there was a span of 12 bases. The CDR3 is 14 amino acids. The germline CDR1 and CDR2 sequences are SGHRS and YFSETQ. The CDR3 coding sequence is TGCGCCAGCAGCTCCAGAGCGGGTGACAATGAGCAGTTCTTC. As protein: CASSSRAGDNEQFF.

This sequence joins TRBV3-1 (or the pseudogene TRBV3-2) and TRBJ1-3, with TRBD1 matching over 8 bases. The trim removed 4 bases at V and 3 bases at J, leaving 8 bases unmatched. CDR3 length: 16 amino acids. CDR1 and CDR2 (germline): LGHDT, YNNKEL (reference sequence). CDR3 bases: TGTGCCAGCAGCCCCCGGACAGGGAACCTTGGAAACACCATATATTTT. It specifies CASSPRTGNLGNTIYF.

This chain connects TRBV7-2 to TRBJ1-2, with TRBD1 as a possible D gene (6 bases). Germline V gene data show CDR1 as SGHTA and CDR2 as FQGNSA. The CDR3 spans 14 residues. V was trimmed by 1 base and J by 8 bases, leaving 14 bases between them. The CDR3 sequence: CASSLERQGSGYTF. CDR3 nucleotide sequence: TGTGCCAGCAGCTTAGAACGTCAGGGGAGCGGCTACACCTTC. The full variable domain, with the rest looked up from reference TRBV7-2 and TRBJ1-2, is GAGVSQSPSNKVTEKGKDVELRCDPISGHTALYWYRQSLGQGLEFLIYFQGNSAPDKSGLPSDRFSAERTGGSVSTLTIQRTQQEDSAVYLCASSLERQGSGYTFGSGTRLTVV.

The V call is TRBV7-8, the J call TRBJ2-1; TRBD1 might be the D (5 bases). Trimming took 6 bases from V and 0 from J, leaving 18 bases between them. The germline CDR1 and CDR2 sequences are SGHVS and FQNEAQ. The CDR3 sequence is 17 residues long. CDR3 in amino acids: CASRGPFPLSSYNEQFF. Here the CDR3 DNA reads TGTGCCAGCAGGGGGCCATTCCCGTTGAGCTCCTACAATGAGCAGTTCTTC.

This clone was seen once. Here the CDR3 DNA reads TGTGCCAGCAGACCAGACAGTTACAATGAGCAGTTCTTC. Its protein is CASRPDSYNEQFF. The V gene is TRBV2, the J gene TRBJ2-1, with D tentatively TRBD1 (5 bases). In germline, CDR1 is SNHLY, CDR2 FYNNEI. The CDR3 runs 13 residues. Trimming took 6 bases from V and 4 from J, leaving 10 bases between them.